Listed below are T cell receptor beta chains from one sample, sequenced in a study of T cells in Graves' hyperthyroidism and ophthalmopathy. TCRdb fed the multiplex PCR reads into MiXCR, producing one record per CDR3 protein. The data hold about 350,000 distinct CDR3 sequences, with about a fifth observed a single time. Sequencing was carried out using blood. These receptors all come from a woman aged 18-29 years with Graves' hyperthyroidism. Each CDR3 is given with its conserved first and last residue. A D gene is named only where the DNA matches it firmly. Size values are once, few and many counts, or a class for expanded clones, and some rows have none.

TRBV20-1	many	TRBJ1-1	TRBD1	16	TGCAGTGCTAGCAGGGACAGGGGGCTCCTGAACACTGAAGCTTTCTTT	CSASRDRGLLNTEAFF
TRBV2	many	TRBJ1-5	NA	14	TGTGCCAGCAGTGGGTCAGGCGGGAATCAGCCCCAGCATTTT	CASSGSGGNQPQHF
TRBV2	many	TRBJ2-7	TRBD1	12	TGTGCCAGCAGCAGGGGGTTCGGCGAGCAGTACTTC	CASSRGFGEQYF
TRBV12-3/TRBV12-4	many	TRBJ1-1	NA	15	TGTGCCAGCTCGCAGGCTGGGGCGGGGGGTACTGAAGCTTTCTTT	CASSQAGAGGTEAFF
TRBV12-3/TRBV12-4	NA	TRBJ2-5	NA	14	TGTGCCAGCACCCTCCGGCTTAGCTCGGAGACCCAGTACTTC	CASTLRLSSETQYF
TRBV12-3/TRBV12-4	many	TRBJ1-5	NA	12	TGTGCCAGCAGTTTAAGGGCCCAGCCCCAGCATTTT	CASSLRAQPQHF
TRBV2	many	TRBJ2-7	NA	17	TGTGCCGCAATATCAGGTCATCAGGGGACTACGTCCTACGAGCAGTACTTC	CAAISGHQGTTSYEQYF
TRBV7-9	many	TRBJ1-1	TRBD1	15	TGTGCCAGCAGCTTAGCCGACAGGGCCGGAACTGAAGCTTTCTTT	CASSLADRAGTEAFF
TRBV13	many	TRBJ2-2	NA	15	TGTGCCAGCAGCTCCGTTAATGGTTTCACCGGGGAGCTGTTTTTT	CASSSVNGFTGELFF
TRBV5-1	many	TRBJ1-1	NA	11	TGTGCCAGCAGCTTAAATACTGAAGCTTTCTTT	CASSLNTEAFF
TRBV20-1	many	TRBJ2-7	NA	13	TGCAGTGCCAGATCTGATGGTTCCTACGAGCAGTACTTC	CSARSDGSYEQYF